This record covers a single T cell receptor (beta chain). PCR involved 60 Vbeta and 13 Jbeta primers. Per the authors' pipeline: An analysis performed later counted roughly 80 million unique TCR beta chains (approximately 12 million of them shared). Assay: immunoSEQ multiplex PCR; the TCRdb copy retains only in-frame clones and omits some. V, J and clone size were drawn from that table, and D and trimming were deduced from the DNA. The data contain about 93,000 clones, roughly four fifths of them singletons. The source of the sample is a study of cytomegalovirus exposure and HLA in healthy donors. The sequencing sample was made of PBMCs. The source of this sequence is a man aged 25 to 45 in good health and CMV-seronegative.

The CDR3 here is CASSVEPFLPYEQYF. CDR3 DNA: TGTGCCAGCAGCGTAGAGCCCTTCTTACCCTACGAGCAGTACTTC. The chain employs TRBV9 and TRBJ2-7; no reliable D call. The CDR3 contains 15 residues. Deletions cut 0 bases from V and 2 bases from J, with 12 bases between. Germline values: CDR1 SGDLS, CDR2 YYNGEE.